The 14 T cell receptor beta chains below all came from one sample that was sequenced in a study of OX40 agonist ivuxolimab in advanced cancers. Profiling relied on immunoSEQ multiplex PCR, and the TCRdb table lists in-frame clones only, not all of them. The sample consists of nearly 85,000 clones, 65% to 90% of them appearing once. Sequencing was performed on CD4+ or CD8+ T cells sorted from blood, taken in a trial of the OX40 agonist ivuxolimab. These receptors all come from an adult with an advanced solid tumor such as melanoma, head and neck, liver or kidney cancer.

In DNA, the CDR3 is TGTGCCAGCAGCGCGAGGAGCAATCAGCCCCAGCATTTT. This codes for CASSARSNQPQHF. The rearrangement uses TRBV7-6 and TRBJ1-5; unclear D gene. The V gene lost 5 bases and the J gene lost 1 base, with 6 bases spanning the gap. CDR1 is SGHVS, CDR2 FNYEAQ, per germline. The CDR3 has 13 amino acids.

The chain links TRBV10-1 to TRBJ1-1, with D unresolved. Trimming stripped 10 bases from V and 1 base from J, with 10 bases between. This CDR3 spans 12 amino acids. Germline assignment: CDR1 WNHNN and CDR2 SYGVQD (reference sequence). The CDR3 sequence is CATEVGNTEAFF. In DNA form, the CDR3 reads TGCGCCACCGAGGTAGGGAACACTGAAGCTTTCTTT.

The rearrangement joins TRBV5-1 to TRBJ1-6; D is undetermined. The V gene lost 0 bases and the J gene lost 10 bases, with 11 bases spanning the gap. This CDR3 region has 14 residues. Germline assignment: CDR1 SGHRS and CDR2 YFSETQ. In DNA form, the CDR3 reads TGCGCCAGCAGCTTGGATCAGTCCGGGTCACCCCTCCACTTT. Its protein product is CASSLDQSGSPLHF. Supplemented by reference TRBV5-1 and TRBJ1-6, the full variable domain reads KAGVTQTPRYLIKTRGQQVTLSCSPISGHRSVSWYQQTPGQGLQFLFEYFSETQRNKGNFPGRFSGRQFSNSRSEMNVSTLELGDSALYLCASSLDQSGSPLHFGNGTRLTVT.

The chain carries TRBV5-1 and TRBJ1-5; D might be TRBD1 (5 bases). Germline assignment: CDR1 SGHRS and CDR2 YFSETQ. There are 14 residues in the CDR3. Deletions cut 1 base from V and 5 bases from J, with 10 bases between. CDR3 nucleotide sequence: TGCGCCAGCAGCTTGTGGGGCAGGGATCAGCCCCAGCATTTT. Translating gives CASSLWGRDQPQHF.

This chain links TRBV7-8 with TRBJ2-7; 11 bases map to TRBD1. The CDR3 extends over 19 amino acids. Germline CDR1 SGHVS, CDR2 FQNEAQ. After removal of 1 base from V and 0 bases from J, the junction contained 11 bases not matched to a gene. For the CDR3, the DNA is TGTGCCAGCAGCTTAGTGGGGGACAGGGGGGTTCCTACCTCCTACGAGCAGTACTTC. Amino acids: CASSLVGDRGVPTSYEQYF.

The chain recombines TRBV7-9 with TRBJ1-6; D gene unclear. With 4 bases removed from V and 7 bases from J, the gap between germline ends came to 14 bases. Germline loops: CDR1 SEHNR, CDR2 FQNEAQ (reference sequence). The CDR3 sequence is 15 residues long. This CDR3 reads CASSSAGPTNSPLHF. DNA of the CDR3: TGTGCCAGCAGCTCCGCAGGACCCACCAATTCACCCCTCCACTTT.

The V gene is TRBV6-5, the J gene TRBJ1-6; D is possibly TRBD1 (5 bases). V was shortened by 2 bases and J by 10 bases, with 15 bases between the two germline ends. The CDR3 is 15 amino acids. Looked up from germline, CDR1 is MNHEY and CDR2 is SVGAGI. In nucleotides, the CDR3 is TGTGCCAGCAGTTACGTCGGTCCCCAGGGCTCACCCCTCCACTTT. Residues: CASSYVGPQGSPLHF.

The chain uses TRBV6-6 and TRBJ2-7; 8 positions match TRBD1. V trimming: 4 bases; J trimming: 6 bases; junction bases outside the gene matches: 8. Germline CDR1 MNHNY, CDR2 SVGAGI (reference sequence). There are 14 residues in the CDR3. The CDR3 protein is CASSFTGQGGEQYF. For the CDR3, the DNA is TGTGCCAGCAGTTTCACCGGACAGGGCGGCGAGCAGTACTTC.

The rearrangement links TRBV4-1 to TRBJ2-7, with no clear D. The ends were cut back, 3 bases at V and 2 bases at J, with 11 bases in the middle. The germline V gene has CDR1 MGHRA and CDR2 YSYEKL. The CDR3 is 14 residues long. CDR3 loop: CASSHPDTTYEQYF. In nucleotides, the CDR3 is TGCGCCAGCAGCCACCCCGACACAACCTACGAGCAGTACTTC.

CDR3 in DNA: TGTGCCGTTTCCGGGACAGGGGGACCCTACAATGAGCAGTTCTTC. Translated: CAVSGTGGPYNEQFF. V usage is TRBV19 and J usage is TRBJ2-1; 11 bases are a match to TRBD1. Germline lookup yields CDR1 LNHDA and CDR2 SQIVND (reference sequence). The CDR3 is made up of 15 amino acids. V lost 11 bases, J lost 2 bases, and 8 bases stayed unmatched.

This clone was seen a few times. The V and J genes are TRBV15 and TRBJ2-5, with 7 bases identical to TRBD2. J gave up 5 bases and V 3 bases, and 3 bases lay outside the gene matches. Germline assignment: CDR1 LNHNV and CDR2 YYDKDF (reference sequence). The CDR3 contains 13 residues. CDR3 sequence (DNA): TGTGCCACCAGCAGTTGGGGGGGGGAGACCCAGTACTTC. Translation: CATSSWGGETQYF.

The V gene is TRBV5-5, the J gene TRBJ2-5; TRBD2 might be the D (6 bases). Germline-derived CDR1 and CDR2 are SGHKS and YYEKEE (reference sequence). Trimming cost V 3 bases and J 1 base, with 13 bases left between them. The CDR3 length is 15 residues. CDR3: CASSSPLGGQETQYF. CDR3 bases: TGTGCCAGCAGCTCCCCGTTGGGGGGCCAAGAGACCCAGTACTTC.

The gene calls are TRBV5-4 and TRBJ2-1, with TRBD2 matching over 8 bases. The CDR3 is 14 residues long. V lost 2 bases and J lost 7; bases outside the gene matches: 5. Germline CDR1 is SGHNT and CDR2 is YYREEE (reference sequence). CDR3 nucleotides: TGTGCCAGCAGCTTTTCCGGGGGGGCAAATGAGCAGTTCTTC. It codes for CASSFSGGANEQFF. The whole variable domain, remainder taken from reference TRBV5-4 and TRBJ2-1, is ETGVTQSPTHLIKTRGQQVTLRCSSQSGHNTVSWYQQALGQGPQFIFQYYREEENGRGNFPPRFSGLQFPNYSSELNVNALELDDSALYLCASSFSGGANEQFFGPGTRLTVL.

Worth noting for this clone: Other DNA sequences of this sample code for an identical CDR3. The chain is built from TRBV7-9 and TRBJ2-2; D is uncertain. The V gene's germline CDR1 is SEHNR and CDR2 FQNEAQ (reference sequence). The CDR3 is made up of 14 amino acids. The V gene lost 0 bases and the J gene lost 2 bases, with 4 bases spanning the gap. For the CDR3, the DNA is TGTGCCAGCAGCTTAGCCCGTAACACCGGGGAGCTGTTTTTT. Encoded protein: CASSLARNTGELFF.